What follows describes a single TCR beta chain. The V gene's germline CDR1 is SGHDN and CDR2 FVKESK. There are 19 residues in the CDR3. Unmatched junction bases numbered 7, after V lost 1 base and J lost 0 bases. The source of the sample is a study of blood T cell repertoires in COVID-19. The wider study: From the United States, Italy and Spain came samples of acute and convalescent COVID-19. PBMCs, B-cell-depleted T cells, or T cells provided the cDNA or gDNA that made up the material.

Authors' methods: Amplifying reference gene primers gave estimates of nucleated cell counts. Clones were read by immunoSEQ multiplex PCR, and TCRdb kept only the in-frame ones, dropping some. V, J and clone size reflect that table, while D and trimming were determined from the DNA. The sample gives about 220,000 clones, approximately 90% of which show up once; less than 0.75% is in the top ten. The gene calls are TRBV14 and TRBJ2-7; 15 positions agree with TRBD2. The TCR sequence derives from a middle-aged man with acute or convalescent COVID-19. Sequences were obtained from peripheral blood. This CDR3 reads CASSQGGLAGGPSSYEQYF. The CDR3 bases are TGTGCCAGCAGCCAAGGGGGACTAGCGGGGGGCCCCAGCTCCTACGAGCAGTACTTC.